One sample yielded the 25 T cell receptor beta chains listed below, sequenced in a study of blood T cell repertoires in COVID-19. Profiling relied on immunoSEQ multiplex PCR, and the TCRdb table lists in-frame clones only, not all of them. The sample records about 59,000 clones, about 84% being singletons. Sequencing was performed on peripheral blood. These receptors all come from a man aged 55 to 69 with acute or convalescent COVID-19.

The rearrangement joins TRBV10-3 to TRBJ1-6; 11 nucleotides match TRBD1. Per germline, CDR1 ENHRY and CDR2 SYGVKD. This CDR3 has 16 residues. J gave up 9 bases and V 9 bases, and 13 bases lay outside the gene matches. DNA for the CDR3: TGTGCCATTTGGTTCGAGAGGGACAGGGGGTTTTCACCCCTCCACTTT. Translated: CAIWFERDRGFSPLHF.

The chain employs TRBV6-6 and TRBJ1-1; D not resolved. The V end lost 9 bases, the J end lost 1 base, and 9 bases lay between the germline ends. This CDR3 is built from 12 residues. Germline CDR1 MNHNY, CDR2 SVGAGI (reference sequence). The CDR3 loop is CASFWANTEAFF. As DNA, the CDR3 is TGTGCCAGTTTCTGGGCGAACACTGAAGCTTTCTTT.

The rearrangement joins TRBV6-5 to TRBJ2-1; D remains ambiguous. V gave up 4 bases and J gave up 6 bases, with 4 bases separating them. The CDR3 totals 11 residues. In germline, CDR1 is MNHEY, CDR2 SVGAGI. The CDR3, as DNA: TGTGCCAGCAGTTCCCGCAATGAGCAGTTCTTC. Encoded protein: CASSSRNEQFF.

This chain links TRBV9 with TRBJ2-1; TRBD2 is a possible D gene (6 bases). V was clipped by 0 bases and J by 6 bases, with 16 bases between them. The germline V gene encodes CDR1 SGDLS and CDR2 YYNGEE. The CDR3 covers 16 residues. The chain's CDR3 is CASSVELGGVGNEQFF. CDR3 DNA: TGTGCCAGCAGCGTAGAGCTGGGGGGTGTCGGCAATGAGCAGTTCTTC.

The V gene is TRBV29-1, the J gene TRBJ2-5; D perhaps matches TRBD1 (6 bases). The length of the CDR3 is 14 residues. The V and J ends lost 7 bases and 5 bases respectively, with 20 bases between them. CDR1 and CDR2 from the germline V gene are SQVTM and ANQGSEA. The CDR3 region is CSDIESRGLETQYF. CDR3 in DNA: TGCAGCGATATCGAATCGAGGGGGTTGGAGACCCAGTACTTC. Supplemented by reference TRBV29-1 and TRBJ2-5, the full variable domain reads SAVISQKPSRDICQRGTSLTIQCQVDSQVTMMFWYRQQPGQSLTLIATANQGSEATYESGFVIDKFPISRPNLTFSTLTVSNMSPEDSSIYLCSDIESRGLETQYFGPGTRLLVL.

This clone was observed a single time. This CDR3 is CASSQPDRGLSLHF. CDR3 coding DNA: TGTGCCAGCAGCCAGCCGGACCGGGGATTGTCCCTCCACTTT. This rearrangement joins TRBV3-1 (or the pseudogene TRBV3-2) to TRBJ1-6; D gene unclear. The CDR3 loop spans 14 amino acids. Germline CDR1 is LGHDT and CDR2 is YNNKEL (reference sequence). V gave up 3 bases and J gave up 14 bases, with 17 bases separating them.

Only a few counts were recorded for this clone. Other nucleotide sequences in the sample specify the same CDR3. The rearrangement uses TRBV7-2 and TRBJ1-5, with 8 bases identical to TRBD1. Per germline, CDR1 SGHTA and CDR2 FQGNSA. CDR3 length equals 15 residues. Trimming removed 5 bases from V and 6 bases from J; junction bases left unmatched: 9. CDR3 sequence: CASSGQGGWGQPQHF. CDR3 nucleotides: TGTGCCAGCAGCGGACAGGGAGGGTGGGGTCAGCCCCAGCATTTT.

The V call is TRBV5-6, the J call TRBJ1-5; D unclear. Germline CDR1 and CDR2: SGHDT and YYEEEE. The CDR3 is 14 residues long. Trimming pared 0 bases from V and 6 bases from J, leaving 10 bases between. The CDR3 bases are TGTGCCAGCAGCTTGGCCTTTGCGGGTCAGCCCCAGCATTTT. It translates to CASSLAFAGQPQHF.

This clone was detected only once. This sequence joins TRBV19 and TRBJ1-1; 10 bases map to TRBD1. The length of the CDR3 is 15 residues. The germline CDR1 and CDR2 sequences are LNHDA and SQIVND (reference sequence). J gave up 4 bases and V 4 bases, and 6 bases lay outside the gene matches. The CDR3 reads CASSKPGQGITEAFF. The CDR3 region has the DNA TGTGCCAGTAGTAAGCCGGGACAGGGGATCACTGAAGCTTTCTTT.

The V gene is TRBV29-1, the J gene TRBJ2-5; D is perhaps TRBD1 (6 bases). Looked up from germline, CDR1 is SQVTM and CDR2 is ANQGSEA. The CDR3 contains 13 residues. The ends were cut back, 6 bases at V and 5 bases at J, with 16 bases in the middle. The CDR3 spells CSVLTGFRETQYF. The DNA of the CDR3 is TGCAGCGTACTTACAGGGTTCCGGGAGACCCAGTACTTC. The full variable domain, with the rest looked up from reference TRBV29-1 and TRBJ2-5, is SAVISQKPSRDICQRGTSLTIQCQVDSQVTMMFWYRQQPGQSLTLIATANQGSEATYESGFVIDKFPISRPNLTFSTLTVSNMSPEDSSIYLCSVLTGFRETQYFGPGTRLLVL.

V gene TRBV5-5 combines with J gene TRBJ1-6, with 11 nucleotides matching TRBD1. CDR1 and CDR2 from the germline V gene are SGHKS and YYEKEE (reference sequence). Unmatched junction bases numbered 9, after V lost 3 bases and J lost 10 bases. The CDR3 contains 16 residues. The CDR3 coding sequence is TGTGCCAGCAGCTCGATGACCGGGACAGGGGGGTCACCCCTCCACTTT. Encoded protein: CASSSMTGTGGSPLHF.

The V gene is TRBV9, the J gene TRBJ2-2, with TRBD2 matching 9 bases. J gave up 6 bases and V 4 bases, and 13 bases lay outside the gene matches. CDR3 size: 17 residues. Germline CDR1 and CDR2: SGDLS and YYNGEE. CDR3 nucleotides: TGTGCCAGCAGCTCCACGATTAGCGGGGGACGAGCCGGGGAGCTGTTTTTT. It yields the protein CASSSTISGGRAGELFF.

The chain links TRBV25-1 to TRBJ2-1; TRBD1 might be the D (6 bases). Germline CDR1 reads MGHDK; CDR2 reads SYGVNS. The CDR3 is made up of 16 amino acids. The V end was cut by 10 bases, the J end by 0 bases, with 19 bases between. Here the CDR3 reads CATSPPTGSSYNEQFF. In DNA form, the CDR3 reads TGTGCCACCTCACCCCCCACAGGGAGCTCCTACAATGAGCAGTTCTTC.

This chain links TRBV7-3 with TRBJ2-3; no clear D gene. Trimming pared 5 bases from V and 2 bases from J, leaving 14 bases between. CDR1 is SGHTA, CDR2 FQGTGA, per germline. The CDR3 loop spans 15 amino acids. The CDR3, as DNA: TGTGCCAGCAGCCATGGCGCAGGTTACACAGATACGCAGTATTTT. Translation: CASSHGAGYTDTQYF. Combining the CDR3 with reference TRBV7-3 and TRBJ2-3 gives the whole variable domain GAGVSQTPSNKVTEKGKYVELRCDPISGHTALYWYRQSLGQGPEFLIYFQGTGAADDSGLPNDRFFAVRPEGSVSTLKIQRTERGDSAVYLCASSHGAGYTDTQYFGPGTRLTVL.

The V and J genes are TRBV28 and TRBJ2-7; 7 bases map to TRBD1. The CDR3 has 13 amino acids. The J segment lost 0 bases and the V segment lost 10 bases, leaving 6 bases of the junction unmatched. Germline CDR1 MDHEN, CDR2 SYDVKM. The CDR3 DNA sequence: TGTGCCACCATCCGACAGGGCTCCTACGAGCAGTACTTC. This sequence encodes CATIRQGSYEQYF.

This clone showed up just a few times. The chain employs TRBV13 and TRBJ2-3, with 7 bases lining up with TRBD2. CDR1 and CDR2 from the germline V gene are PRHDT and FYEKMQ (reference sequence). V shed 4 bases and J 3 bases; nucleotides not matched to a gene: 4. This CDR3 is 14 amino acids long. As DNA, the CDR3 is TGTGCCAGCAGCTGGGGGGGAGAAACAGATACGCAGTATTTT. This gives the protein CASSWGGETDTQYF. Using reference TRBV13 and TRBJ2-3 for the parts outside the CDR3, the full variable domain is AAGVIQSPRHLIKEKRETATLKCYPIPRHDTVYWYQQGPGQDPQFLISFYEKMQSDKGSIPDRFSAQQFSDYHSELNMSSLELGDSALYFCASSWGGETDTQYFGPGTRLTVL.

The chain carries TRBV6-5 and TRBJ2-5, with TRBD2 as a possible D gene (6 bases). V was trimmed by 2 bases and J by 1 base, leaving 8 bases between them. CDR1 MNHEY and CDR2 SVGAGI come from the germline V gene. The CDR3 loop spans 14 amino acids. Here the CDR3 reads CASSYGGRQETQYF. The CDR3 nucleotides are TGTGCCAGCAGTTACGGAGGGCGCCAAGAGACCCAGTACTTC.

This clone has a handful of counts. The chain couples TRBV11-3 to TRBJ2-1; 8 bases line up with TRBD1. Germline V gene data show CDR1 as SGHNT and CDR2 as YENEEA. The ends lost 1 base at V and 0 bases at J; junction bases unmatched: 2. The CDR3 totals 16 residues. Here the CDR3 DNA reads TGTGCCAGCAGCTTAGCTACAGGGGGCTCCTACAATGAGCAGTTCTTC. Its translation: CASSLATGGSYNEQFF. The variable domain in full, completed from reference TRBV11-3 and TRBJ2-1, reads EAGVVQSPRYKIIEKKQPVAFWCNPISGHNTLYWYLQNLGQGPELLIRYENEEAVDDSQLPKDRFSAERLKGVDSTLKIQPAELGDSAVYLCASSLATGGSYNEQFFGPGTRLTVL.

The chain links TRBV6-5 to TRBJ2-7; weak D call: TRBD2 (5 bases). The germline gives CDR1 MNHEY, CDR2 SVGAGI. The CDR3 spans 14 residues. V lost 2 bases to trimming and J lost 4 bases, with 12 bases between them. The CDR3 region has the DNA TGTGCCAGCAGTTACCAGGAACGGAGGTACGAGCAGTACTTC. Its protein product is CASSYQERRYEQYF.

The chain carries TRBV15 and TRBJ2-6, with 7 bases aligning to TRBD2. CDR1 and CDR2 from the germline V gene are LNHNV and YYDKDF (reference sequence). This CDR3 is built from 17 residues. V lost 3 bases, J lost 3 bases, and 8 bases stayed unmatched. CDR3 loop: CATSSGGVGFGANVLTF. Here the CDR3 DNA reads TGTGCCACCAGCAGTGGGGGGGTAGGTTTTGGGGCCAACGTCCTGACTTTC.

The V gene is TRBV5-3, the J gene TRBJ2-3; 7 bases agree with TRBD1. TRBV5-3 is reported as an ORF; its role is uncertain. CDR3 length: 11 amino acids. V dropped 5 bases and J dropped 14; count of bases not matched to a gene: 8. The CDR3 sequence: CARRNRTGTYF. The CDR3 DNA follows: TGTGCCAGAAGGAACCGGACAGGCACGTATTTT.

The chain employs TRBV15 and TRBJ2-2, with D possibly being TRBD2 (6 bases). This CDR3 contains 14 residues. In germline, CDR1 is LNHNV, CDR2 YYDKDF (reference sequence). V was trimmed by 1 base and J by 7 bases, leaving 10 bases between them. As DNA, the CDR3 is TGTGCCACCAGCAGAGTTCGGGGGAGCGGGGAGCTGTTTTTT. Amino acids: CATSRVRGSGELFF.

This clone has a single count. The V call is TRBV27, the J call TRBJ2-7; 8 bases map to TRBD1. This CDR3 region has 15 residues. The germline V gene has CDR1 MNHEY and CDR2 SMNVEV (reference sequence). V shed 5 bases and J 2 bases; nucleotides not matched to a gene: 8. In DNA form, the CDR3 reads TGTGCCAGCAGTCTGGGGACAGGCCGCACCTACGAGCAGTACTTC. Its protein product is CASSLGTGRTYEQYF.

The chain employs TRBV7-6 and TRBJ2-1; D not certain. V lost 1 base and J 2 bases, leaving 6 bases between the germline ends. The CDR3 is 14 amino acids. Germline V gives CDR1 SGHVS, CDR2 FNYEAQ. In DNA form, the CDR3 reads TGTGCCAGCAGCTTAGATCCGGCCTACAATGAGCAGTTCTTC. Protein sequence: CASSLDPAYNEQFF.

The chain carries TRBV5-1 and TRBJ2-3; D is unresolved. The V and J ends lost 5 bases and 2 bases respectively, with 12 bases between them. In germline, CDR1 is SGHRS, CDR2 YFSETQ. The CDR3 has 14 amino acids. The CDR3 nucleotides are TGCGCCAGCAGTTCAGACAAACCCACAGATACGCAGTATTTT. Translating it yields CASSSDKPTDTQYF.